Listed below are T cell receptor beta chains from one sample, sequenced in a study of technical replicates of blood from a few donors. Method: immunoSEQ multiplex PCR; TCRdb's copy keeps in-frame clones and lacks some. In the table there are 80,000 to 95,000 clones, about 94% of which are singletons. Sequencing was performed on T cells isolated from PBMCs. The receptors come from a human donor in good health. CDR3s include the opening cysteine and the closing phenylalanine or tryptophan. The D gene is left open where the match is weak. The size of a clone is reported for some rows only, either as once, few or many, or as a class for expanded clones.

j_call: TRBJ2-1
v_call: TRBV5-1
clone_size: -
d_call: TRBD1
cdr3_nt: TGCGCCAGCAGTATACAGGGGCCCCACTACAATGAGCAGTTCTTC
cdr3_aa: CASSIQGPHYNEQFF

j_call: TRBJ1-2
v_call: TRBV5-1
clone_size: -
d_call: TRBD1
cdr3_nt: TGCGCCAGCAGCGATCGGACAGGGGAGGGCTACACCTTC
cdr3_aa: CASSDRTGEGYTF

j_call: TRBJ2-5
v_call: TRBV5-1
clone_size: -
d_call: -
cdr3_nt: TGCGCCAGCAGCTTAACTCCTTCGGCATGGGGGGTAGGGGAGACCCAGTACTTC
cdr3_aa: CASSLTPSAWGVGETQYF

j_call: TRBJ1-4
v_call: TRBV11-2
clone_size: -
d_call: -
cdr3_nt: TGTGCCAGCAGACCTCCATTATCGGCAAAAGGGGGTGAAAAACTGTTTTTT
cdr3_aa: CASRPPLSAKGGEKLFF

j_call: TRBJ1-2
v_call: TRBV28
clone_size: -
d_call: TRBD1
cdr3_nt: TGTGCCAGTAGACAGGGAGGCTATGGCTACACCTTC
cdr3_aa: CASRQGGYGYTF

j_call: TRBJ1-5
v_call: TRBV18
clone_size: once
d_call: -
cdr3_nt: TGTGCCAGCTCAGCAGATAGCAATCAGCCCCAGCATTTT
cdr3_aa: CASSADSNQPQHF

j_call: TRBJ2-5
v_call: TRBV30
clone_size: -
d_call: TRBD1
cdr3_nt: TGTGCCTGGAGTGGGACAGGGGGCGCGGAGACCCAGTACTTC
cdr3_aa: CAWSGTGGAETQYF

j_call: TRBJ2-1
v_call: TRBV29-1
clone_size: few
d_call: -
cdr3_nt: TGCAGCGTTGAAGATCTGGGCAGGGCCTACAATGAGCAGTTCTTC
cdr3_aa: CSVEDLGRAYNEQFF

j_call: TRBJ1-2
v_call: TRBV10-1
clone_size: -
d_call: -
cdr3_nt: TGCGCCACCCCGGACAATAACTATGGCTACACCTTC
cdr3_aa: CATPDNNYGYTF

j_call: TRBJ2-7
v_call: TRBV6-1
clone_size: few
d_call: -
cdr3_nt: TGTGCCAGCAGTGATGTTGCGCGTGAGCAGTACTTC
cdr3_aa: CASSDVAREQYF

j_call: TRBJ1-1
v_call: TRBV30
clone_size: -
d_call: -
cdr3_nt: TGTGCCTGGAGTGTACAAGTCGCCACTGAAGCTTTCTTT
cdr3_aa: CAWSVQVATEAFF

j_call: TRBJ2-5
v_call: TRBV19
clone_size: -
d_call: TRBD2
cdr3_nt: TGTGCCAGTAGTGGGCTAGCGGGGGGCCCCTTCCAAGAGACCCAGTACTTC
cdr3_aa: CASSGLAGGPFQETQYF

j_call: TRBJ2-5
v_call: TRBV5-1
clone_size: -
d_call: -
cdr3_nt: TGCGCCAGCAGCTTGGTAACAGGGTTATCAGAGACCCAGTACTTC
cdr3_aa: CASSLVTGLSETQYF

j_call: TRBJ2-7
v_call: TRBV7-8
clone_size: -
d_call: TRBD2
cdr3_nt: TGTGCCAGCAGCTCGATTAGCGGGGGCGCCAGTTCGAGCTCCTACGAGCAGTACTTC
cdr3_aa: CASSSISGGASSSSYEQYF

j_call: TRBJ2-1
v_call: TRBV9
clone_size: -
d_call: -
cdr3_nt: TGTGCCAGCAGCCTCAGCTCCTACAATGAGCAGTTCTTC
cdr3_aa: CASSLSSYNEQFF

j_call: TRBJ1-6
v_call: TRBV6-1
clone_size: -
d_call: TRBD1
cdr3_nt: TGTGCCAGCAGTAAAGGGACAGGGGCCACGCAGAATTCACCCCTCCACTTT
cdr3_aa: CASSKGTGATQNSPLHF

j_call: TRBJ2-5
v_call: TRBV5-1
clone_size: once
d_call: -
cdr3_nt: TGCGCCAGCAGCCGATCTGGGGGGGCGATGGAGACCCAGTACTTC
cdr3_aa: CASSRSGGAMETQYF

j_call: TRBJ2-7
v_call: TRBV5-6
clone_size: -
d_call: TRBD1
cdr3_nt: TGTGCCAGCAGCCACCTAGACAGGGATTCCTACGAGCAGTACTTC
cdr3_aa: CASSHLDRDSYEQYF

j_call: TRBJ2-7
v_call: TRBV27
clone_size: -
d_call: TRBD1
cdr3_nt: TGTGCCAGCAGTCGGGGACAGGGGGAAAGCGAGCAGTACTTC
cdr3_aa: CASSRGQGESEQYF

j_call: TRBJ1-2
v_call: TRBV29-1
clone_size: few
d_call: -
cdr3_nt: TGCAGCGTTGTGACATCTACTAACTATGGCTACACCTTC
cdr3_aa: CSVVTSTNYGYTF

j_call: TRBJ1-5
v_call: TRBV5-5
clone_size: -
d_call: -
cdr3_nt: TGTGCCAGCAGTTTACAGGGAAGGGGTCAGCCCCAGCATTTT
cdr3_aa: CASSLQGRGQPQHF

j_call: TRBJ2-2
v_call: TRBV2
clone_size: -
d_call: -
cdr3_nt: TGTGCCAGCAATCCCTCCCCGGCCGGGGAGCTGTTTTTT
cdr3_aa: CASNPSPAGELFF

j_call: TRBJ1-3
v_call: TRBV19
clone_size: -
d_call: -
cdr3_nt: TGTGCCAGTAGTATGAATCCGGGCTCTGGAAACACCATATATTTT
cdr3_aa: CASSMNPGSGNTIYF

j_call: TRBJ2-5
v_call: TRBV28
clone_size: -
d_call: -
cdr3_nt: TGTGCCAGCAGCCCTACCCCGAAGCTGATAAGACAAGAGACCCAGTACTTC
cdr3_aa: CASSPTPKLIRQETQYF

j_call: TRBJ2-7
v_call: TRBV11-2
clone_size: -
d_call: TRBD2
cdr3_nt: TGTGCCAGCAGCTTAGATATCCCCCTAGCGGGAGGTAATTCCTACGAGCAGTACTTC
cdr3_aa: CASSLDIPLAGGNSYEQYF

j_call: TRBJ1-5
v_call: TRBV2
clone_size: -
d_call: -
cdr3_nt: TGTGCCAGCAGTGTGAGGAGGCGCGTGGGTCAGCCCCAGCATTTT
cdr3_aa: CASSVRRRVGQPQHF

j_call: TRBJ2-3
v_call: TRBV7-2
clone_size: -
d_call: TRBD2
cdr3_nt: TGTGCCAGCAGCTTAGGCGGGGGGGGTAAGGATACGCAGTATTTT
cdr3_aa: CASSLGGGGKDTQYF

j_call: TRBJ2-1
v_call: TRBV5-1
clone_size: -
d_call: TRBD1
cdr3_nt: TGCGCCAGCATCCCAACAGGGGAGCCTAACAATGAGCAGTTCTTC
cdr3_aa: CASIPTGEPNNEQFF

j_call: TRBJ2-3
v_call: TRBV29-1
clone_size: once
d_call: TRBD1
cdr3_nt: TGCAGCTCCCCGGGACAGTCAAAAACAGATACGCAGTATTTT
cdr3_aa: CSSPGQSKTDTQYF

j_call: TRBJ1-5
v_call: TRBV11-2
clone_size: -
d_call: -
cdr3_nt: TGTGCCAGCAGCTTGCACGACTCCAATCAGCCCCAGCATTTT
cdr3_aa: CASSLHDSNQPQHF

j_call: TRBJ1-4
v_call: TRBV28
clone_size: -
d_call: -
cdr3_nt: TGTGCCAGCGAGTTGCGGAGTGCAACTAATGAAAAACTGTTTTTT
cdr3_aa: CASELRSATNEKLFF

j_call: TRBJ2-1
v_call: TRBV10-1
clone_size: -
d_call: -
cdr3_nt: TGCGCCAGCAAGGAGACCCACGACAATGAGCAGTTCTTC
cdr3_aa: CASKETHDNEQFF

j_call: TRBJ2-2
v_call: TRBV21-1
clone_size: -
d_call: -
cdr3_nt: TGTGCCAGCAGCAAAGCGCACGGGGGGGGGCACGGGGAGCTGTTTTTT
cdr3_aa: CASSKAHGGGHGELFF

j_call: TRBJ2-1
v_call: TRBV16
clone_size: -
d_call: TRBD2
cdr3_nt: TGTGCCAGCAGCCAACGGCCTAGCGGGGAGGATAGGACCTACAATGAGCAGTTCTTC
cdr3_aa: CASSQRPSGEDRTYNEQFF

j_call: TRBJ1-1
v_call: TRBV25-1
clone_size: -
d_call: -
cdr3_nt: TGTGCCAGCAGCCACACCCTCGGGAGTGAAGCTTTCTTT
cdr3_aa: CASSHTLGSEAFF

j_call: TRBJ2-2
v_call: TRBV28
clone_size: -
d_call: TRBD1
cdr3_nt: TGTGCCAGCAATTGGGGACAGGGTGGCACCGGGGAGCTGTTTTTT
cdr3_aa: CASNWGQGGTGELFF

j_call: TRBJ1-2
v_call: TRBV27
clone_size: -
d_call: -
cdr3_nt: TGTGCCAGCGGTCTACAGGGATCCTATGGCTACACCTTC
cdr3_aa: CASGLQGSYGYTF

j_call: TRBJ2-5
v_call: TRBV5-4
clone_size: -
d_call: TRBD1
cdr3_nt: TGTGCCAGCAGCTTGGGGGACAGGGGGCTAGGTCAAGAGACCCAGTACTTC
cdr3_aa: CASSLGDRGLGQETQYF

j_call: TRBJ2-1
v_call: TRBV6-4
clone_size: -
d_call: TRBD2
cdr3_nt: TGTGCCAGCAGTGACTCGAGGAAAATAGCGGGAGCCAATGAGCAGTTCTTC
cdr3_aa: CASSDSRKIAGANEQFF

j_call: TRBJ2-1
v_call: TRBV5-1
clone_size: -
d_call: -
cdr3_nt: TGCGCCAGCAGACAAAGTGGGAGCTCCTACAATGAGCAGTTCTTC
cdr3_aa: CASRQSGSSYNEQFF

j_call: TRBJ1-2
v_call: TRBV7-2
clone_size: once
d_call: TRBD1
cdr3_nt: TGTGCCAGCAGCTTAGTGGGACAGGGGCATGGCTACACCTTC
cdr3_aa: CASSLVGQGHGYTF

j_call: TRBJ2-1
v_call: TRBV9
clone_size: -
d_call: TRBD2
cdr3_nt: TGTGCCAGCAGCGTAGCTCCCGGGGGGAGAGAACTAGCTTTCAATGAGCAGTTCTTC
cdr3_aa: CASSVAPGGRELAFNEQFF

j_call: TRBJ1-4
v_call: TRBV4-1
clone_size: -
d_call: -
cdr3_nt: TGCGCCAGCAGCCAAGGCACTTATGAAAAACTGTTTTTT
cdr3_aa: CASSQGTYEKLFF

j_call: TRBJ1-4
v_call: TRBV4-1
clone_size: -
d_call: TRBD1
cdr3_nt: TGCGCCAGCAGCCCGGACAGGGGGAGGTTGGTCCAGGAAAAACTGTTTTTT
cdr3_aa: CASSPDRGRLVQEKLFF

j_call: TRBJ1-5
v_call: TRBV2
clone_size: few
d_call: -
cdr3_nt: TGTGCCAGCAGTGGGGAGCGTAATCAGCCCCAGCATTTT
cdr3_aa: CASSGERNQPQHF

j_call: TRBJ2-7
v_call: TRBV5-5
clone_size: -
d_call: -
cdr3_nt: TGTGCCAGCAGCTTGGCCCACAGAACCTACGAGCAGTACTTC
cdr3_aa: CASSLAHRTYEQYF

j_call: TRBJ2-5
v_call: TRBV6-1
clone_size: -
d_call: TRBD2
cdr3_nt: TGTGCCAGCAGTGCTGGACTAGCGGTCCAAGAGACCCAGTACTTC
cdr3_aa: CASSAGLAVQETQYF

j_call: TRBJ1-4
v_call: TRBV28
clone_size: -
d_call: TRBD1
cdr3_nt: TGTGCCAGCACTAACAGGGGGATAGGAACTAATGAAAAACTGTTTTTT
cdr3_aa: CASTNRGIGTNEKLFF

j_call: TRBJ2-5
v_call: TRBV28
clone_size: -
d_call: TRBD1
cdr3_nt: TGTGCCAGCAGCCTAAGTTTATATCTCGTGATGAGGGGGACAGGGATGTTGGAGACCCAGTACTTC
cdr3_aa: CASSLSLYLVMRGTGMLETQYF

j_call: TRBJ1-5
v_call: TRBV19
clone_size: -
d_call: -
cdr3_nt: TGTGCCAGTAGTATACGGGCAGGGGTGATTAGCAATCAGCCCCAGCATTTT
cdr3_aa: CASSIRAGVISNQPQHF

j_call: TRBJ1-5
v_call: TRBV7-9
clone_size: once
d_call: TRBD1
cdr3_nt: TGTGCCAGCAGCTCCGACAGGGTTGGTCAGCCCCAGCATTTT
cdr3_aa: CASSSDRVGQPQHF

j_call: TRBJ2-7
v_call: TRBV5-1
clone_size: once
d_call: -
cdr3_nt: TGCGCCAGCAGCTCCGACACAGGGAAGAGGACCTACGAGCAGTACTTC
cdr3_aa: CASSSDTGKRTYEQYF

j_call: TRBJ2-3
v_call: TRBV6-1
clone_size: -
d_call: -
cdr3_nt: TGTGCCAGCAGTGTGGACAAGCACACAGATACGCAGTATTTT
cdr3_aa: CASSVDKHTDTQYF